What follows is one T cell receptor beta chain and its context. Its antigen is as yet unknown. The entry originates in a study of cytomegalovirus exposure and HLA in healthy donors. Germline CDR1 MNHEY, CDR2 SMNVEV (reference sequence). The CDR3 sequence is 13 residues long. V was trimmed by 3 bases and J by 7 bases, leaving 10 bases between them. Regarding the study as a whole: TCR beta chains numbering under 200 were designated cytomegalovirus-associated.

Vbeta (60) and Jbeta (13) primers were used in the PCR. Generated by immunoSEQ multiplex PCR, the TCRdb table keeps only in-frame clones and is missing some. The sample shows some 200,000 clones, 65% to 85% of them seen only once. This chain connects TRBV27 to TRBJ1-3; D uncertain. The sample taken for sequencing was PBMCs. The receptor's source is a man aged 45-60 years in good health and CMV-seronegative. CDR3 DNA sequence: TGTGCCAGCAGTTTCACCCTCGGGAACACCATATATTTT. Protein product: CASSFTLGNTIYF.